The rows below give T cell receptor beta chains drawn from one sample of a study of blood T cell repertoires in COVID-19. Assay: immunoSEQ multiplex PCR; the TCRdb copy retains only in-frame clones and omits some. The table lists around 250,000 clones, 80% to 85% of them singletons. The sequenced sample consisted of peripheral blood. These receptor sequences come from a woman in her thirties or forties who had recovered from COVID-19. Both conserved end residues are part of each CDR3. D genes are given only for firm matches. For some rows the clone size is stated as once, few or many, or as a class when expanded; others skip it.

D gene: .; V gene: TRBV14; J gene: TRBJ2-2; CDR3 length: 14; clone size: .; CDR3 protein: CASSTTTRAGELFF; CDR3 DNA: TGTGCCAGCAGCACGACTACAAGGGCCGGGGAGCTGTTTTTT
D gene: TRBD2; V gene: TRBV9; J gene: TRBJ2-7; CDR3 length: 15; clone size: .; CDR3 protein: CASSVASGATYEQYF; CDR3 DNA: TGTGCCAGCAGCGTAGCTAGCGGGGCTACCTACGAGCAGTACTTC
D gene: .; V gene: TRBV9; J gene: TRBJ1-3; CDR3 length: 14; clone size: .; CDR3 protein: CASSAGRAANTIYF; CDR3 DNA: TGTGCCAGCAGCGCGGGGAGGGCGGCAAACACCATATATTTT
D gene: .; V gene: TRBV5-4; J gene: TRBJ1-3; CDR3 length: 15; clone size: .; CDR3 protein: CASSLATVAGNTIYF; CDR3 DNA: TGTGCCAGCAGCTTGGCTACAGTCGCTGGAAACACCATATATTTT
D gene: .; V gene: TRBV7-9; J gene: TRBJ1-2; CDR3 length: 12; clone size: .; CDR3 protein: CASSRTDRSYTF; CDR3 DNA: TGTGCCAGCAGCCGAACAGATAGGAGCTACACCTTC
D gene: .; V gene: TRBV5-4; J gene: TRBJ1-2; CDR3 length: 12; clone size: once; CDR3 protein: CASSSDTHGYTF; CDR3 DNA: TGTGCCAGCAGCTCGGACACGCATGGCTACACCTTC
D gene: .; V gene: TRBV18; J gene: TRBJ1-1; CDR3 length: 15; clone size: once; CDR3 protein: CASSPPMREGTEAFF; CDR3 DNA: TGTGCCAGCTCACCACCTATGAGGGAGGGCACTGAAGCTTTCTTT
D gene: .; V gene: TRBV4-1; J gene: TRBJ1-1; CDR3 length: 13; clone size: .; CDR3 protein: CASSQSTGTEAFF; CDR3 DNA: TGCGCCAGCAGCCAGTCGACCGGGACTGAAGCTTTCTTT
D gene: TRBD1; V gene: TRBV19; J gene: TRBJ1-6; CDR3 length: 15; clone size: .; CDR3 protein: CASSMRTGMNSPLHF; CDR3 DNA: TGTGCCAGTAGTATGAGGACAGGGATGAATTCACCCCTCCACTTT
D gene: .; V gene: TRBV20-1; J gene: TRBJ2-3; CDR3 length: 11; clone size: .; CDR3 protein: CSAQGADPQYF; CDR3 DNA: TGCAGTGCGCAGGGCGCCGATCCGCAGTATTTT
D gene: .; V gene: TRBV2; J gene: TRBJ1-1; CDR3 length: 13; clone size: .; CDR3 protein: CASRRDTNTEAFF; CDR3 DNA: TGTGCCAGCAGACGGGACACTAACACTGAAGCTTTCTTT
D gene: TRBD2; V gene: TRBV18; J gene: TRBJ2-5; CDR3 length: 15; clone size: many; CDR3 protein: CASSPPTSAIKVQYF; CDR3 DNA: TGTGCCAGCTCACCACCCACTAGCGCCATAAAGGTCCAGTACTTC
D gene: .; V gene: TRBV19; J gene: TRBJ2-1; CDR3 length: 15; clone size: .; CDR3 protein: CASKQRGSSYNEQFF; CDR3 DNA: TGTGCCAGTAAACAACGGGGAAGCTCCTACAATGAGCAGTTCTTC
D gene: .; V gene: TRBV7-6; J gene: TRBJ2-5; CDR3 length: 13; clone size: .; CDR3 protein: CASSLDYQETQYF; CDR3 DNA: TGTGCCAGCAGCTTAGACTACCAAGAGACCCAGTACTTC
D gene: TRBD1; V gene: TRBV7-9; J gene: TRBJ1-6; CDR3 length: 19; clone size: .; CDR3 protein: CASSPLSGTGSLSPPPLHF; CDR3 DNA: TGTGCCAGCAGCCCTTTGTCCGGGACAGGCTCCCTCTCCCCCCCACCCCTCCACTTT
D gene: .; V gene: TRBV28; J gene: TRBJ1-2; CDR3 length: 14; clone size: .; CDR3 protein: CASSLRGLFYGYTF; CDR3 DNA: TGTGCCAGCAGTTTACGGGGACTGTTCTATGGCTACACCTTC
D gene: .; V gene: TRBV5-1; J gene: TRBJ2-1; CDR3 length: 15; clone size: .; CDR3 protein: CASSLSGSSYNEQFF; CDR3 DNA: TGCGCCAGCAGCTTGTCGGGTAGCTCCTACAATGAGCAGTTCTTC
D gene: .; V gene: TRBV5-5; J gene: TRBJ1-2; CDR3 length: 13; clone size: .; CDR3 protein: CASSLGEAYGYTF; CDR3 DNA: TGTGCCAGCAGCTTGGGGGAGGCCTATGGCTACACCTTC
D gene: TRBD2; V gene: TRBV5-4; J gene: TRBJ2-5; CDR3 length: 15; clone size: .; CDR3 protein: CASSSTSSRTVAQYF; CDR3 DNA: TGTGCCAGCAGCTCGACTAGCAGCAGGACGGTGGCCCAGTACTTC
D gene: .; V gene: TRBV3-1/TRBV3-2; J gene: TRBJ2-7; CDR3 length: 14; clone size: .; CDR3 protein: CASSQDATGRAQYF; CDR3 DNA: TGTGCCAGCAGCCAAGATGCGACAGGAAGGGCGCAGTACTTC
D gene: TRBD2; V gene: TRBV19; J gene: TRBJ2-7; CDR3 length: 16; clone size: .; CDR3 protein: CASSSPLGGSTYEQYF; CDR3 DNA: TGTGCCAGTAGCTCCCCCTTGGGGGGGTCTACCTACGAGCAGTACTTC
D gene: TRBD1; V gene: TRBV19; J gene: TRBJ2-2; CDR3 length: 15; clone size: once; CDR3 protein: CASSARTGQGRELFF; CDR3 DNA: TGTGCCAGTAGTGCCAGGACAGGCCAAGGCAGGGAGCTGTTTTTT
D gene: .; V gene: TRBV4-1; J gene: TRBJ2-3; CDR3 length: 17; clone size: .; CDR3 protein: CASSPPAGSASPDTQYF; CDR3 DNA: TGCGCCAGCAGCCCCCCTGCGGGTTCCGCGAGCCCAGATACGCAGTATTTT
D gene: TRBD1; V gene: TRBV6-5; J gene: TRBJ1-4; CDR3 length: 13; clone size: .; CDR3 protein: CASKQGTNEKLFF; CDR3 DNA: TGTGCCAGCAAACAGGGGACTAATGAAAAACTGTTTTTT
D gene: TRBD1; V gene: TRBV30; J gene: TRBJ1-4; CDR3 length: 14; clone size: once; CDR3 protein: CAWSVLSAGGKLFF; CDR3 DNA: TGTGCCTGGAGTGTACTCTCCGCAGGGGGAAAACTGTTTTTT
D gene: TRBD1; V gene: TRBV28; J gene: TRBJ2-7; CDR3 length: 16; clone size: .; CDR3 protein: CASNPPGQGLPYEQYF; CDR3 DNA: TGTGCCAGCAACCCCCCCGGACAGGGACTTCCCTACGAGCAGTACTTC
D gene: .; V gene: TRBV19; J gene: TRBJ1-1; CDR3 length: 14; clone size: .; CDR3 protein: CASSWTTPNTEAFF; CDR3 DNA: TGTGCCAGTAGTTGGACAACGCCTAACACTGAAGCTTTCTTT
D gene: TRBD1; V gene: TRBV5-1; J gene: TRBJ1-4; CDR3 length: 17; clone size: .; CDR3 protein: CASSLARPQGANEKLFF; CDR3 DNA: TGCGCCAGCAGCTTGGCCAGGCCCCAGGGGGCTAATGAAAAACTGTTTTTT
D gene: TRBD1; V gene: TRBV7-9; J gene: TRBJ1-2; CDR3 length: 15; clone size: .; CDR3 protein: CASRPPGTGDYGYTF; CDR3 DNA: TGTGCCAGCAGACCCCCCGGGACAGGGGACTATGGCTACACCTTC
D gene: TRBD1; V gene: TRBV6-1; J gene: TRBJ1-5; CDR3 length: 14; clone size: .; CDR3 protein: CASSEGDRGSSQHF; CDR3 DNA: TGTGCCAGCAGTGAAGGGGACAGGGGTTCCTCACAGCATTTT
D gene: TRBD2; V gene: TRBV28; J gene: TRBJ2-7; CDR3 length: 15; clone size: few; CDR3 protein: CASSLTSGGTYEQYF; CDR3 DNA: TGTGCCAGCAGCCTAACTAGCGGGGGAACCTACGAGCAGTACTTC
D gene: .; V gene: TRBV14; J gene: TRBJ2-7; CDR3 length: 15; clone size: .; CDR3 protein: CASSQLRTPGYEQYF; CDR3 DNA: TGTGCCAGCAGCCAATTACGGACTCCGGGCTACGAGCAGTACTTC
D gene: .; V gene: TRBV29-1; J gene: TRBJ1-1; CDR3 length: 11; clone size: .; CDR3 protein: CSVDTQLEAFF; CDR3 DNA: TGCAGCGTTGATACACAGCTTGAAGCTTTCTTT
D gene: TRBD1; V gene: TRBV18; J gene: TRBJ2-1; CDR3 length: 15; clone size: .; CDR3 protein: CASSPNRGSGQEQFF; CDR3 DNA: TGTGCCAGCTCACCAAACAGGGGAAGTGGTCAGGAGCAGTTCTTC
D gene: .; V gene: TRBV11-2; J gene: TRBJ2-5; CDR3 length: 15; clone size: .; CDR3 protein: CASNDPGLRRGTQYF; CDR3 DNA: TGTGCCAGCAACGATCCGGGCCTCCGAAGGGGGACCCAGTACTTC
D gene: .; V gene: TRBV5-5; J gene: TRBJ1-2; CDR3 length: 15; clone size: .; CDR3 protein: CASSLVAGVGYGYTF; CDR3 DNA: TGTGCCAGCAGCCTGGTGGCAGGGGTGGGCTATGGCTACACCTTC
D gene: .; V gene: TRBV6-6; J gene: TRBJ1-2; CDR3 length: 14; clone size: .; CDR3 protein: CASSYSSGLGGYTF; CDR3 DNA: TGTGCCAGCAGTTACTCATCAGGGCTTGGTGGCTACACCTTC
D gene: .; V gene: TRBV7-8; J gene: TRBJ1-1; CDR3 length: 15; clone size: .; CDR3 protein: CASNPPRGRNTEAFF; CDR3 DNA: TGTGCCAGCAACCCACCTAGGGGGAGGAACACTGAAGCTTTCTTT
D gene: TRBD1; V gene: TRBV24-1; J gene: TRBJ2-1; CDR3 length: 11; clone size: .; CDR3 protein: CATSDLTGFLF; CDR3 DNA: TGTGCCACCAGTGATCTGACAGGGTTTCTCTTC
D gene: .; V gene: TRBV30; J gene: TRBJ1-2; CDR3 length: 13; clone size: few; CDR3 protein: CAWSPGRGYGYTF; CDR3 DNA: TGTGCCTGGAGCCCAGGGAGGGGGTATGGCTACACCTTC
D gene: .; V gene: TRBV3-1/TRBV3-2; J gene: TRBJ1-5; CDR3 length: 15; clone size: .; CDR3 protein: CASSATRNSNQPQHF; CDR3 DNA: TGTGCCAGCAGCGCAACAAGAAATAGCAATCAGCCCCAGCATTTT
D gene: .; V gene: TRBV13; J gene: TRBJ1-1; CDR3 length: 15; clone size: few; CDR3 protein: CASSLERGLNTEAFF; CDR3 DNA: TGTGCCAGCAGCTTAGAGCGGGGGCTGAACACTGAAGCTTTCTTT
D gene: .; V gene: TRBV27; J gene: TRBJ1-5; CDR3 length: 15; clone size: .; CDR3 protein: CASSTGVEGNQPQHF; CDR3 DNA: TGTGCCAGCAGTACCGGCGTAGAGGGCAATCAGCCCCAGCATTTT
D gene: TRBD1; V gene: TRBV5-1; J gene: TRBJ1-3; CDR3 length: 15; clone size: many; CDR3 protein: CASSLEDRAGNTIYF; CDR3 DNA: TGCGCCAGCAGCCTAGAGGACAGGGCCGGAAACACCATATATTTT
D gene: TRBD2; V gene: TRBV7-2; J gene: TRBJ2-2; CDR3 length: 15; clone size: .; CDR3 protein: CASSLRGGRGGELFF; CDR3 DNA: TGTGCCAGCAGCTTACGGGGGGGCCGAGGCGGGGAGCTGTTTTTT
D gene: .; V gene: TRBV2; J gene: TRBJ2-1; CDR3 length: 13; clone size: .; CDR3 protein: CASRTPDTMKQFF; CDR3 DNA: TGTGCCAGCAGGACACCCGATACAATGAAGCAGTTCTTC